The 9 T cell receptor beta chains presented below share a single source sample, sequenced in a study of blood T cell repertoires in COVID-19. TCRdb keeps only in-frame clones here, not all; method: immunoSEQ multiplex PCR. The sample shows some 340,000 clones, roughly 90% of them seen only once. The source material was PBMCs or T cells enriched from blood (not recorded which). The receptors shown here come from a woman aged 30 to 39 who had been exposed to COVID-19.

V and J are TRBV6-7 and TRBJ1-6; D unresolved. TRBV6-7 is recorded as an ORF, its role being uncertain. There are 14 residues in the CDR3. Trimming stripped 6 bases from V and 8 bases from J, with 14 bases between. CDR3 in amino acids: CASRAGILDSPLHF. CDR3 coding DNA: TGTGCCAGCAGGGCGGGCATTCTGGATTCACCCCTCCACTTT.

The chain employs TRBV11-2 and TRBJ1-6; maybe TRBD1 (5 bases). The germline V gene encodes CDR1 SGHAT and CDR2 FQNNGV. V dropped 0 bases and J dropped 0 bases, with 15 bases sitting between them. This CDR3 contains 19 residues. CDR3 in DNA: TGTGCCAGCAGCTTAGATAAGGGGCAGGCTAGCTCCTATAATTCACCCCTCCACTTT. The encoded protein is CASSLDKGQASSYNSPLHF.

This clone occurred once. The gene calls are TRBV19 and TRBJ1-5, with a tentative D call TRBD1 (5 bases). The CDR3 is 18 amino acids. Per the germline V gene, CDR1 is LNHDA and CDR2 is SQIVND (reference sequence). V was cut by 1 base and J by 2 bases, with 18 bases left in between. CDR3 in DNA: TGTGCCAGTAGTATAGCTGCAGGGATGACTTTGGGCAATCAGCCCCAGCATTTT. It is translated as CASSIAAGMTLGNQPQHF.

The V gene is TRBV6-5, the J gene TRBJ1-2; 7 nucleotides line up with TRBD1. The germline V gene has CDR1 MNHEY and CDR2 SVGAGI. After removal of 5 bases from V and 4 bases from J, the junction contained 7 bases not matched to a gene. The CDR3 is made up of 14 amino acids. In nucleotides, the CDR3 is TGTGCCAGCAGTACAGGGGTCTTTACCTATGGCTACACCTTC. Protein sequence: CASSTGVFTYGYTF.

This clone was seen only once. This rearrangement joins TRBV30 to TRBJ2-5; TRBD2 matches at 7 bases. Trimming cost V 5 bases and J 5 bases; bases outside gene matches: 8. From germline, CDR1 is GTSNPN and CDR2 SVGIG (reference sequence). This CDR3 has 13 amino acids. Here the CDR3 reads CAWGSGVSETQYF. CDR3 nucleotides: TGTGCCTGGGGAAGCGGGGTATCGGAGACCCAGTACTTC.

This chain connects TRBV3-1 (or the pseudogene TRBV3-2) to TRBJ2-3; 7 bases match TRBD2. The germline V gene has CDR1 LGHDT and CDR2 YNNKEL (reference sequence). The CDR3 has 17 residues. After removal of 6 bases from V and 2 bases from J, the junction contained 14 bases not matched to a gene. DNA of the CDR3: TGTGCCAGCAGTCCGATCGGGAAGCGGGGTTACACAGATACGCAGTATTTT. Protein sequence: CASSPIGKRGYTDTQYF.

V gene TRBV27 combines with J gene TRBJ1-2, with D tentatively TRBD1 (5 bases). The CDR3 has 15 amino acids. Trimming removed 2 bases from V and 5 bases from J, with 15 bases in between. The germline CDR1 and CDR2 sequences are MNHEY and SMNVEV (reference sequence). CDR3 nucleotide sequence: TGTGCCAGCAGTTTAACCCGGAAGGGGCCTTATGGCTACACCTTC. This codes for CASSLTRKGPYGYTF.

The chain combines TRBV7-9 with TRBJ2-3; tentatively, D is TRBD2 (6 bases). This CDR3 has 15 residues. CDR1 and CDR2 (germline): SEHNR, FQNEAQ (reference sequence). Trimming cost V 2 bases and J 0 bases, with 9 bases left between them. CDR3 region: CASSLRRGSTDTQYF. CDR3 bases: TGTGCCAGCAGCTTACGGAGGGGAAGCACAGATACGCAGTATTTT. Complete variable domain (other parts from reference TRBV7-9 and TRBJ2-3): DTGVSQNPRHKITKRGQNVTFRCDPISEHNRLYWYRQTLGQGPEFLTYFQNEAQLEKSRLLSDRFSAERPKGSFSTLEIQRTEQGDSAMYLCASSLRRGSTDTQYFGPGTRLTVL.

The chain carries TRBV6-2 or TRBV6-3 and TRBJ1-2, with 9 bases fitting TRBD1. The CDR3 length is 15 residues. J gave up 4 bases and V 4 bases, and 7 bases lay outside the gene matches. The germline gives CDR1 MNHEY, CDR2 SVGEGT. The CDR3 spells CASSSPGQGSYGYTF. DNA of the CDR3: TGTGCCAGCAGTTCACCGGGACAGGGAAGCTATGGCTACACCTTC.